The clone carrying this TCR beta chain was picked up one time. The antigen is undetermined. The CDR3 has 16 residues. CDR1 and CDR2 (germline): LGHNA, YNFKEQ. This entry is derived from a study of cytomegalovirus exposure and HLA in healthy donors. Study-wide points: Per published accounts, TCR beta sequences correctly predicted the HLA-A and HLA-B alleles of most subjects. In a later analysis, V- and J-gene trimming of beta chains associated with a DCLRE1C missense variant, replicated independently.

PCR was performed using 60 Vbeta and 13 Jbeta primers. Libraries were prepared by immunoSEQ multiplex PCR; TCRdb keeps only in-frame clonotypes and omits some of them. The sample lists 90,000 to 140,000 clones, around 86% seen once, with 6.9% in the top ten. The clonotype was recovered from a young man in good health and CMV-seropositive. This chain joins TRBV4-2 and TRBJ2-5; 8 bases are a match to TRBD2. Judging by the DNA end, TRBJ2-7 fits better; the J call may be wrong. The sequencing sample was made of PBMCs. The CDR3 DNA follows: TGTGCCAGCAGCAAACCCGGGACTAGAGGAGGGTACGAGCAGTACTTC. Translated, it gives CASSKPGTRGGYEQYF.